A selection of T cell receptor beta chains follows, all from one sample in a study of blood T cell repertoires in COVID-19. Data came from immunoSEQ multiplex PCR; TCRdb stores just in-frame clones and leaves some out. Of 90,000 to 150,000 clones in the sample, around 86% were seen once. The sample taken for sequencing was peripheral blood. The origin of the receptors is a man at least 80 years old with acute or convalescent COVID-19. Both conserved end residues are part of each CDR3. The D gene is left open where the match is weak. A clone size is listed for some rows: how often the clone was seen (once, few, many), or a class if it is expanded.

V: TRBV6-5; size: NA; D: TRBD1; length: 15; J: TRBJ1-2; CDR3: CASSYSDRGSYGYTF; DNA: TGTGCCAGCAGTTACTCGGACAGGGGGTCCTATGGCTACACCTTC
V: TRBV3-1/TRBV3-2; size: NA; D: NA; length: 14; J: TRBJ1-2; CDR3: CASSQSSGAYGYTF; DNA: TGTGCCAGCAGCCAATCCTCTGGGGCCTATGGCTACACCTTC
V: TRBV6-7; size: NA; D: NA; length: 14; J: TRBJ1-5; CDR3: CASTWTEGDQPQHF; DNA: TGTGCCAGCACTTGGACAGAAGGCGATCAGCCCCAGCATTTT
V: TRBV29-1; size: NA; D: TRBD1; length: 13; J: TRBJ1-3; CDR3: CSVEGQGADTIYF; DNA: TGCAGCGTTGAAGGCCAGGGGGCGGACACCATATATTTT
V: TRBV3-1/TRBV3-2; size: few; D: TRBD2; length: 14; J: TRBJ2-7; CDR3: CASSLSGTTYEQYF; DNA: TGTGCCAGCAGCCTTAGCGGGACTACCTACGAGCAGTACTTC
V: TRBV11-1; size: NA; D: TRBD1; length: 12; J: TRBJ1-2; CDR3: CASSAGGRGYTF; DNA: TGTGCCAGCAGCGCAGGGGGACGGGGCTACACCTTC
V: TRBV5-5; size: NA; D: TRBD1; length: 16; J: TRBJ1-4; CDR3: CASSPQNRGGGEKLFF; DNA: TGTGCCAGCAGCCCTCAGAACAGGGGAGGTGGTGAAAAACTGTTTTTT
V: TRBV2; size: NA; D: NA; length: 12; J: TRBJ2-1; CDR3: CASSSGYNEQFF; DNA: TGTGCCAGCAGTTCGGGCTACAATGAGCAGTTCTTC
V: TRBV11-3; size: NA; D: NA; length: 12; J: TRBJ2-2; CDR3: CASSLYIGELFF; DNA: TGTGCCAGCAGCTTATATATCGGGGAGCTGTTTTTT
V: TRBV18; size: NA; D: TRBD1; length: 14; J: TRBJ1-3; CDR3: CASSRGQGGNTIYF; DNA: TGTGCCAGCTCACGCGGACAGGGAGGAAACACCATATATTTT
V: TRBV28; size: once; D: TRBD1; length: 12; J: TRBJ1-2; CDR3: CASTTGARGYTF; DNA: TGTGCCAGCACCACAGGGGCCCGGGGCTACACCTTC
V: TRBV6-5; size: NA; D: NA; length: 14; J: TRBJ2-7; CDR3: CASSLSGITYEQYF; DNA: TGTGCCAGCAGCCTTAGCGGTATAACCTACGAGCAGTACTTC
V: TRBV10-3; size: NA; D: NA; length: 13; J: TRBJ1-2; CDR3: CAISESGVDGYTF; DNA: TGTGCCATCAGTGAAAGCGGAGTCGATGGCTACACCTTC
V: TRBV18; size: few; D: NA; length: 18; J: TRBJ1-6; CDR3: CASSPRQAGSSYNSPLHF; DNA: TGTGCCAGCTCACCACGACAGGCTGGGAGCTCCTATAATTCACCCCTCCACTTT
V: TRBV10-3; size: NA; D: TRBD1; length: 13; J: TRBJ1-2; CDR3: CAISDRGYYGYTF; DNA: TGTGCCATCAGTGACAGGGGGTACTATGGCTACACCTTC
V: TRBV3-1/TRBV3-2; size: NA; D: TRBD2; length: 13; J: TRBJ2-4; CDR3: CASSQGEAGLLYF; DNA: TGTGCCAGCAGCCAAGGGGAAGCGGGACTCCTCTACTTC
V: TRBV18; size: NA; D: NA; length: 14; J: TRBJ2-5; CDR3: CASSPKDYGETQYF; DNA: TGTGCCAGCTCACCTAAGGACTATGGAGAGACCCAGTACTTC
V: TRBV10-3; size: few; D: TRBD1; length: 14; J: TRBJ1-1; CDR3: CATFPGTGDTEAFF; DNA: TGTGCCACCTTTCCCGGGACAGGGGACACTGAAGCTTTCTTT
V: TRBV29-1; size: NA; D: TRBD1; length: 11; J: TRBJ1-2; CDR3: CSVGTEYGYTF; DNA: TGCAGCGTGGGGACAGAGTATGGCTACACCTTC
V: TRBV6-5; size: NA; D: NA; length: 15; J: TRBJ1-5; CDR3: CASRGGDYSNQPQHF; DNA: TGTGCCAGCAGGGGAGGCGACTATAGCAATCAGCCCCAGCATTTT
V: TRBV6-5; size: once; D: NA; length: 11; J: TRBJ1-1; CDR3: CASTSGREAFF; DNA: TGTGCCAGCACCTCTGGTCGGGAAGCTTTCTTT
V: TRBV18; size: few; D: NA; length: 14; J: TRBJ1-5; CDR3: CASSPFQGLQPQHF; DNA: TGTGCCAGCTCACCGTTTCAGGGGCTACAGCCCCAGCATTTT
V: TRBV2; size: NA; D: TRBD1; length: 13; J: TRBJ2-1; CDR3: CASSLDRASEQFF; DNA: TGTGCCAGCAGCCTAGACAGGGCCAGTGAGCAGTTCTTC
V: TRBV28; size: NA; D: NA; length: 16; J: TRBJ1-1; CDR3: CASSLGRGGFGTEAFF; DNA: TGTGCCAGCAGTTTAGGGAGAGGAGGGTTCGGCACTGAAGCTTTCTTT